Presented here are 25 T cell receptor beta chains from one specimen sequenced in a study of T cell responses to AZD1222 COVID-19 vaccine. Measured with immunoSEQ multiplex PCR; TCRdb has only the in-frame clones, and not every one. The sample shows more than 150,000 clones, just over 85% of them seen only once. This specimen consisted of peripheral blood, obtained on day 0 of AZD1222 vaccination. The receptors were sampled from an adult in good health.

The chain recombines TRBV28 with TRBJ1-1; D remains unclear. Germline values: CDR1 MDHEN, CDR2 SYDVKM. There are 14 residues in the CDR3. Trimming stripped 8 bases from V and 0 bases from J, with 13 bases between. The CDR3 loop reads CASPLTRVNTEAFF. In DNA form, the CDR3 reads TGTGCCAGCCCGCTTACGAGGGTGAACACTGAAGCTTTCTTT.

The chain links TRBV25-1 to TRBJ2-1; unclear D gene. The CDR3 loop spans 14 amino acids. Germline V gene data show CDR1 as MGHDK and CDR2 as SYGVNS. V shed 7 bases and J shed 2 bases, with 12 bases lying between them. The CDR3 region has the DNA TGTGCCAGCACCGCCCGGGCTGCCTACAATGAGCAGTTCTTC. The encoded protein is CASTARAAYNEQFF. The entire variable domain, with the rest obtained from reference TRBV25-1 and TRBJ2-1, is as follows: EADIYQTPRYLVIGTGKKITLECSQTMGHDKMYWYQQDPGMELHLIHYSYGVNSTEKGDLSSESTVSRIRTEHFPLTLESARPSHTSQYLCASTARAAYNEQFFGPGTRLTVL.

The chain recombines TRBV4-1 with TRBJ1-3, with 10 positions matching TRBD1. V was pared by 1 base and J by 1 base, with 4 bases of the junction left unmatched. The germline V gene has CDR1 MGHRA and CDR2 YSYEKL. The CDR3 contains 17 residues. The CDR3 loop reads CASSQGGQGSSGNTIYF. The CDR3 coding sequence is TGCGCCAGCAGCCAAGGGGGACAGGGGAGTTCTGGAAACACCATATATTTT.

The chain joins TRBV6-5 to TRBJ1-6; possibly TRBD1 for D (5 bases). The CDR3 runs 13 residues. The ends were cut back, 5 bases at V and 6 bases at J, with 8 bases in the middle. The germline V gene encodes CDR1 MNHEY and CDR2 SVGAGI. The CDR3 reads CASSPGVNSPLHF. The CDR3 bases are TGTGCCAGCAGTCCGGGGGTTAATTCACCCCTCCACTTT.

The genes are TRBV13 and TRBJ2-5, with TRBD2 identical over 10 bases. J lost 2 bases, V lost 4 bases, and 1 base had no gene match. The germline V gene has CDR1 PRHDT and CDR2 FYEKMQ (reference sequence). This CDR3 contains 14 residues. Written as DNA, the CDR3 is TGTGCCAGCAGCTGGACTAGCGGACAAGAGACCCAGTACTTC. Translation: CASSWTSGQETQYF.

The chain employs TRBV19 and TRBJ1-5; D is uncertain. The CDR3 contains 13 residues. Trimming took 6 bases from V and 6 from J, leaving 12 bases between them. Per the germline V gene, CDR1 is LNHDA and CDR2 is SQIVND (reference sequence). CDR3 amino acids: CASRSGEGQPQHF. In DNA, the CDR3 is TGTGCCAGTAGATCTGGGGAGGGTCAGCCCCAGCATTTT.

The chain employs TRBV7-3 and TRBJ1-1; 7 nucleotides match TRBD1. The germline V gene has CDR1 SGHTA and CDR2 FQGTGA. CDR3 size: 13 residues. The V segment lost 4 bases and the J segment 9 bases; nucleotides outside the gene matches: 8. The DNA for the CDR3 is TGTGCCAGCAGCTCGGGACAGCGAGGGAAAGCTTTCTTT. Translated: CASSSGQRGKAFF.

The chain is built from TRBV7-9 and TRBJ2-3; TRBD2 agrees at 11 bases. Germline V lookup: CDR1 SEHNR, CDR2 FQNEAQ (reference sequence). V was pared by 7 bases and J by 4 bases, with 10 bases of the junction left unmatched. This CDR3 has 16 residues. For the CDR3, the DNA is TGTGCCAGCAACAGGGGGGGGACTAGCGGATCAGATACGCAGTATTTT. This sequence encodes CASNRGGTSGSDTQYF.

V is TRBV25-1 and J is TRBJ1-1; D uncertain. The CDR3 contains 14 residues. Germline V CDR1 and CDR2: MGHDK, SYGVNS. Trimming pared 3 bases from V and 0 bases from J, leaving 8 bases between. CDR3 nucleotides: TGTGCCAGCAGTGAGAGGAGCATGAACACTGAAGCTTTCTTT. It yields the protein CASSERSMNTEAFF.

The chain couples TRBV14 to TRBJ2-1; 13 positions match TRBD2. Germline CDR1 reads SGHDN; CDR2 reads FVKESK. This CDR3 spans 16 amino acids. The trim removed 1 base at V and 3 bases at J, leaving 0 bases unmatched. The CDR3, as DNA: TGTGCCAGCAGCCAAGGGACTAGCGGGGGCTACAATGAGCAGTTCTTC. Translating it yields CASSQGTSGGYNEQFF.

This rearrangement joins TRBV28 to TRBJ1-2, with D uncertain. Trimming removed 3 bases from V and 4 bases from J, with 12 bases in between. The CDR3 is 14 residues long. CDR1 is MDHEN, CDR2 SYDVKM, per germline. For the CDR3, the DNA is TGTGCCAGCAGTTTCCCCCGGTTGGGCTATGGCTACACCTTC. Amino acid sequence: CASSFPRLGYGYTF.

The V call is TRBV5-1, the J call TRBJ2-7; 8 bases line up with TRBD2. This CDR3 has 14 amino acids. The V and J ends lost 1 base and 2 bases, in that order; junction bases with no gene match: 2. Germline CDR1 SGHRS, CDR2 YFSETQ. The DNA for the CDR3 is TGCGCCAGCAGCTTGCGGGAGGGGACCTACGAGCAGTACTTC. Translating gives CASSLREGTYEQYF.

This clone was detected once. This chain links TRBV7-8 with TRBJ2-7; either TRBD1 or TRBD2 may fit D (5 bases each). This CDR3 is 14 amino acids long. Germline values: CDR1 SGHVS, CDR2 FQNEAQ. V lost 3 bases to trimming and J lost 6 bases, with 15 bases between them. CDR3 DNA sequence: TGTGCCAGCAGCTTCCAACGGGACGTCCGCGAGCAGTACTTC. Translating it yields CASSFQRDVREQYF.

The chain carries TRBV30 and TRBJ2-1; D ambiguous. Trimming cost V 2 bases and J 2 bases, with 10 bases left between them. The CDR3 contains 14 residues. CDR1 and CDR2 from the germline V gene are GTSNPN and SVGIG (reference sequence). DNA for the CDR3: TGTGCCTGGAGTCCTGGATTCGCCTACAATGAGCAGTTCTTC. This translates into CAWSPGFAYNEQFF.

The chain carries TRBV28 and TRBJ2-1; TRBD2 agrees at 8 bases. CDR1 and CDR2 (germline): MDHEN, SYDVKM. J gave up 9 bases and V 4 bases, and 5 bases lay outside the gene matches. The CDR3 runs to 13 residues. DNA for the CDR3: TGTGCCAGCAGTTCTGGCGGGAGGCCTGAGCAGTTCTTC. It is translated as CASSSGGRPEQFF. Full variable domain (remainder filled in from reference TRBV28 and TRBJ2-1): DVKVTQSSRYLVKRTGEKVFLECVQDMDHENMFWYRQDPGLGLRLIYFSYDVKMKEKGDIPEGYSVSREKKERFSLILESASTNQTSMYLCASSSGGRPEQFFGPGTRLTVL.

The rearrangement joins TRBV2 to TRBJ1-1, with D uncertain. Between the trimmed V and J ends, which lost 8 bases and 6 bases, there was a span of 13 bases. The CDR3 covers 12 residues. CDR1 is SNHLY and CDR2 is FYNNEI in the germline V gene. CDR3: CASQKMSPEAFF. DNA for the CDR3: TGTGCCAGCCAGAAGATGTCGCCTGAAGCTTTCTTT.

The chain combines TRBV4-2 with TRBJ2-5; no reliable D call. Germline values: CDR1 LGHNA, CDR2 YNFKEQ. There are 12 residues in the CDR3. Trimming stripped 1 base from V and 9 bases from J, with 9 bases between. The CDR3 nucleotides read TGTGCCAGCAGCCAAGTTTACGGCGCCCAGTACTTC. It specifies CASSQVYGAQYF.

This chain links TRBV18 with TRBJ1-1, with D possibly TRBD1 on 6 matching bases. The CDR3 totals 13 residues. Germline assignment: CDR1 KGHSH and CDR2 LQKENI. Trimming cost V 6 bases and J 12 bases, with 20 bases left between them. Here the CDR3 reads CASSRGPEMRTFF. Here the CDR3 DNA reads TGTGCCAGCTCCCGGGGGCCAGAGATGAGGACTTTCTTT.

This chain uses TRBV7-9 with TRBJ2-7; no reliable D call. The germline gives CDR1 SEHNR, CDR2 FQNEAQ (reference sequence). The CDR3 extends over 12 amino acids. With 5 bases removed from V and 6 bases from J, the gap between germline ends came to 11 bases. The CDR3 is CASSPIKVEQYF. DNA for the CDR3: TGTGCCAGCAGCCCCATCAAGGTCGAGCAGTACTTC.

The chain joins TRBV28 to TRBJ2-7; the match to TRBD2 covers 8 bases. Losses at the gene ends were 6 bases for V and 2 bases for J; bases not matched to a gene: 9. The germline V gene has CDR1 MDHEN and CDR2 SYDVKM. The CDR3 is made up of 15 amino acids. In DNA, the CDR3 is TGTGCCAGCAGCCGCACGGGGGGGGCGGCCTACGAGCAGTACTTC. Translated: CASSRTGGAAYEQYF.

The chain links TRBV3-1 (or the pseudogene TRBV3-2) to TRBJ2-1; 10 bases match TRBD2. CDR1 is LGHDT, CDR2 YNNKEL, per germline (reference sequence). This CDR3 contains 17 residues. The V segment lost 7 bases and the J segment 1 base; nucleotides outside the gene matches: 10. In nucleotides, the CDR3 is TGTGCCAGCACCCTGGGAGCGGGAGGGGAATCCTACAATGAGCAGTTCTTC. Translated, it gives CASTLGAGGESYNEQFF.

The chain recombines TRBV15 with TRBJ1-6, with D unresolved. The V end lost 7 bases, the J end lost 0 bases, and 10 bases lay between the germline ends. The germline CDR1 and CDR2 sequences are LNHNV and YYDKDF (reference sequence). This CDR3 contains 15 residues. CDR3 nucleotide sequence: TGTGCCACCAAGCAGGTTAGCTCCTATAATTCACCCCTCCACTTT. Protein product: CATKQVSSYNSPLHF.

The chain employs TRBV5-4 and TRBJ1-1; maybe TRBD1 (6 bases). The germline gives CDR1 SGHNT, CDR2 YYREEE (reference sequence). The CDR3 runs 13 residues. Trimming cost V 5 bases and J 3 bases, with 11 bases left between them. The CDR3 spells CASSSQGYTEAFF. Written as DNA, the CDR3 is TGTGCCAGCAGTTCCCAGGGGTACACTGAAGCTTTCTTT.

This chain links TRBV18 with TRBJ2-7; 8 positions match TRBD1. V lost 3 bases, J lost 3 bases, and 10 bases stayed unmatched. CDR1 and CDR2 (germline): KGHSH, LQKENI. The CDR3 has 16 amino acids. DNA for the CDR3: TGTGCCAGCTCACCCAGGCGAGGACAGGGTAACTACGAGCAGTACTTC. As protein: CASSPRRGQGNYEQYF.

V usage is TRBV30 and J usage is TRBJ2-1; TRBD2 aligns across 15 bases. Germline trimming cut 4 bases from V and 7 bases from J; bases unmatched to any gene: 5. The CDR3 length is 15 residues. CDR1 is GTSNPN and CDR2 is SVGIG in the germline V gene (reference sequence). CDR3 in amino acids: CAWTSGTSGGNEQFF. Written as DNA, the CDR3 is TGTGCCTGGACCTCCGGGACTAGCGGGGGGAATGAGCAGTTCTTC.